What follows describes a single T cell receptor beta chain. This sample is drawn from a study of blood T cell repertoires in COVID-19. Study at large: Sample material is recorded as cDNA or gDNA derived from T cells, B-cell-depleted T cells, or PBMCs.

Per the original methods: Estimates of nucleated cell counts were drawn from the amplification of reference gene primers. The repertoire was sequenced with immunoSEQ multiplex PCR; TCRdb's copy has only in-frame clones and lacks some. V and J calls and clone size are given by that table; D and trimming were obtained from the DNA. The sample shows about 280,000 clones, just over 85% of them seen only once. The germline CDR1 and CDR2 sequences are MGHDK and SYGVNS. CDR3 length: 13 amino acids. Trimming stripped 4 bases from V and 10 bases from J, with 14 bases between. This clonotype was sampled from a woman under 40 with active or convalescent COVID-19. The sequenced material came from peripheral blood. This rearrangement joins TRBV25-1 to TRBJ1-3, with a weak D call TRBD1 (5 bases). CDR3: CASSGRTPLTIYF. CDR3 in DNA: TGTGCCAGCAGTGGTCGGACACCTCTAACCATATATTTT.